These 16 T cell receptor beta chains share one sample of origin, sequenced in a study of identical twins. TCRdb re-derived calls from the 5' RACE reads in MiXCR, one entry per CDR3 protein. The data show around 450,000 distinct CDR3 sequences, with approximately 15% seen just once and approximately 0.52% held by the top ten. The same sample was also studied in work on yellow fever vaccine responses in identical twins.

The specimen was CD4+ T cells sorted from blood. All receptors come from a woman under 30 in good health.

In this sample, this clonotype turned up a few times. The chain joins TRBV28 to TRBJ1-5, with D perhaps matching TRBD1 (6 bases). This CDR3 is built from 18 residues. V shed 2 bases and J shed 0 bases, with 17 bases lying between them. Germline CDR1 MDHEN, CDR2 SYDVKM. CDR3 loop: CASSLLKQGAYSNQPQHF. The DNA of the CDR3 is TGTGCCAGCAGTTTACTCAAACAGGGCGCCTATAGCAATCAGCCCCAGCATTTT. Combining the CDR3 with reference TRBV28 and TRBJ1-5 gives the whole variable domain DVKVTQSSRYLVKRTGEKVFLECVQDMDHENMFWYRQDPGLGLRLIYFSYDVKMKEKGDIPEGYSVSREKKERFSLILESASTNQTSMYLCASSLLKQGAYSNQPQHFGDGTRLSIL.

This chain uses TRBV9 with TRBJ2-5; tentatively, D is TRBD2 (5 bases). V was clipped by 0 bases and J by 2 bases, with 14 bases between them. The V gene's germline CDR1 is SGDLS and CDR2 YYNGEE. CDR3 size: 16 residues. The CDR3 loop is CASSVAGRVAQETQYF. DNA for the CDR3: TGTGCCAGCAGCGTAGCCGGGCGGGTGGCACAAGAGACCCAGTACTTC. The full variable domain, its missing parts supplied by reference TRBV9 and TRBJ2-5, is DSGVTQTPKHLITATGQRVTLRCSPRSGDLSVYWYQQSLDQGLQFLIQYYNGEERAKGNILERFSAQQFPDLHSELNLSSLELGDSALYFCASSVAGRVAQETQYFGPGTRLLVL.

The rearrangement uses TRBV7-2 and TRBJ2-5, with unresolved D. This CDR3 has 15 residues. Trimming shortened V by 6 bases and J by 5 bases, and 19 bases separated the two germline ends. Germline assignment: CDR1 SGHTA and CDR2 FQGNSA. The CDR3 reads CASSPRPRAGETQYF. The DNA of the CDR3 is TGTGCCAGCAGTCCTAGACCGAGAGCCGGGGAGACCCAGTACTTC.

This clonotype turned up a few times. This chain connects TRBV20-1 to TRBJ2-7; TRBD1 aligns across 8 bases. CDR1 and CDR2 from the germline V gene are DFQATT and SNEGSKA (reference sequence). After removal of 6 bases from V and 5 bases from J, the junction contained 9 bases not matched to a gene. The CDR3 consists of 13 residues. CDR3 sequence: CSAPAGGMDEQYF. DNA for the CDR3: TGCAGTGCACCGGCAGGGGGCATGGACGAGCAGTACTTC.

The J gene is TRBJ2-3, the V gene TRBV11-2; 7 positions agree with TRBD1. There are 15 residues in the CDR3. The trim removed 5 bases at V and 3 bases at J, leaving 8 bases unmatched. Germline lookup yields CDR1 SGHAT and CDR2 FQNNGV. CDR3 nucleotides: TGTGCCAGCAGCATAAACTACAGGGGAACAGATACGCAGTATTTT. Protein product: CASSINYRGTDTQYF.

This clonotype was seen a few times. The chain has TRBV7-3 and TRBJ2-7, with TRBD1 matching 8 bases. V dropped 1 base and J dropped 2; count of bases not matched to a gene: 19. Germline CDR1 SGHTA, CDR2 FQGTGA. This CDR3 is built from 20 residues. The CDR3 loop is CASSLRWTGIRSETPYEQYF. The DNA for the CDR3 is TGTGCCAGCAGCTTAAGGTGGACAGGGATAAGGTCGGAGACCCCCTACGAGCAGTACTTC.

J is TRBJ2-1 and V is TRBV6-5; 13 nucleotides align to TRBD2. Germline values: CDR1 MNHEY, CDR2 SVGAGI. V was pared by 1 base and J by 10 bases, with 7 bases of the junction left unmatched. This CDR3 has 16 amino acids. CDR3 sequence: CASSYFTSGGAGEQFF. CDR3 DNA sequence: TGTGCCAGCAGTTACTTCACTAGCGGGGGGGCCGGGGAGCAGTTCTTC.

This clonotype was counted many times. The chain has TRBV12-3 or TRBV12-4 and TRBJ2-1; D might be TRBD1 (6 bases). Deletions cut 5 bases from V and 9 bases from J, with 20 bases between. This CDR3 spans 15 amino acids. The CDR3 spells CASSPQGTGLSEQFF. The CDR3, as DNA: TGTGCCAGCAGTCCTCAGGGGACCGGGCTATCTGAGCAGTTCTTC.

This clonotype was detected a few times. V is TRBV28 and J is TRBJ1-2; 8 bases align to TRBD1. J was trimmed by 4 bases and V by 5 bases; bases with no gene match: 9. There are 15 residues in the CDR3. The germline CDR1 and CDR2 sequences are MDHEN and SYDVKM. CDR3 DNA: TGTGCCAGCAGTCTCCGCGGACAGGGAGGCTATGGCTACACCTTC. Its translation is CASSLRGQGGYGYTF.

There are a few counts of this clonotype. The rearrangement uses TRBV7-9 and TRBJ2-3; 8 nucleotides line up with TRBD1. The CDR3 contains 15 residues. V dropped 5 bases and J dropped 4; count of bases not matched to a gene: 8. Germline V gene sequence: CDR1 SEHNR, CDR2 FQNEAQ (reference sequence). Here the CDR3 reads CASSPDRAEPDTQYF. CDR3 nucleotides: TGTGCCAGCAGCCCGGACAGGGCCGAACCAGATACGCAGTATTTT.

The rearrangement uses TRBV6-5 and TRBJ2-7; 8 nucleotides match TRBD1. Trimming took 0 bases from V and 0 from J; bases not matched to a gene: 4. Germline V gene sequence: CDR1 MNHEY, CDR2 SVGAGI. This CDR3 region has 16 residues. The CDR3 region is CASSYSGDRGSYEQYF. The CDR3 DNA sequence: TGTGCCAGCAGTTACTCAGGAGACAGGGGCTCCTACGAGCAGTACTTC.

The chain employs TRBV11-1 and TRBJ2-7; no definite D call. The CDR3 is 13 amino acids. Per the germline V gene, CDR1 is SGHAT and CDR2 is FQDESV (reference sequence). V dropped 3 bases and J dropped 7 bases, with 13 bases sitting between them. The CDR3 here is CASSFRTGLEQYF. The CDR3 coding sequence is TGTGCCAGCAGCTTTAGGACCGGCCTTGAGCAGTACTTC.

The chain carries TRBV2 and TRBJ1-5; TRBD1 aligns across 7 bases. Trimming at V came to 8 bases and at J to 0 bases, leaving 13 bases not matched to a gene. Germline V gene lookup returns CDR1 SNHLY and CDR2 FYNNEI. The CDR3 runs to 17 residues. The CDR3 here is CASVRDRSTYSNQPQHF. The CDR3 DNA reads TGTGCCAGCGTCCGGGACAGATCCACCTATAGCAATCAGCCCCAGCATTTT.

The chain carries TRBV20-1 and TRBJ1-2; D is unresolved. The CDR3 is 14 residues long. V lost 1 base and J lost 5, with 14 bases in between. The germline V gene has CDR1 DFQATT and CDR2 SNEGSKA (reference sequence). As DNA, the CDR3 is TGCAGTGCTAGAGCCGATTTATCAAAATATGGCTACACCTTC. Translating gives CSARADLSKYGYTF.

This clonotype was seen more than once but under ten times. The chain recombines TRBV6-1 with TRBJ2-5; 10 nucleotides agree with TRBD1. The CDR3 is 15 amino acids. V trimming: 10 bases; J trimming: 2 bases; junction bases outside the gene matches: 10. The germline V gene encodes CDR1 MNHNS and CDR2 SASEGT. CDR3 in amino acids: CATKPGQGFQETQYF. The DNA of the CDR3 is TGTGCCACCAAGCCGGGACAGGGGTTTCAAGAGACCCAGTACTTC.

This clonotype was detected ten times or more. The rearrangement uses TRBV5-1 and TRBJ2-1, with D perhaps being TRBD1 or TRBD2 (5 bases each). The CDR3 consists of 13 residues. Germline CDR1 and CDR2: SGHRS and YFSETQ. V shed 5 bases and J shed 8 bases, with 14 bases lying between them. CDR3 coding DNA: TGCGCCAGCAGACACACGGTGGGGGATGAGCAGTTCTTC. Translating gives CASRHTVGDEQFF.